Listed below are T cell receptor beta chains from one sample, sequenced in a study of blood T cell repertoires in COVID-19. Method: immunoSEQ multiplex PCR; TCRdb's copy keeps in-frame clones and lacks some. The table includes about 300,000 clones, 85% to 90% detected once. Sequenced: PBMCs or T cells enriched from blood (not recorded which). The receptors derive from a man under 40 who had recovered from COVID-19. CDR3s include the opening cysteine and the closing phenylalanine or tryptophan. Fields, in order: V gene, J gene, CDR3 length, D gene, clone size, CDR3 protein, CDR3 DNA. A D gene is named only where the DNA matches it firmly. Clone size is stated in some rows and not others, as once, few, many or a class when expanded.

V: TRBV24-1
J: TRBJ2-7
length: 13
D: TRBD2
size: -
CDR3: CATAASGSYEQYF
DNA: TGTGCCACAGCGGCTAGCGGGAGCTACGAGCAGTACTTC

V: TRBV25-1
J: TRBJ1-1
length: 17
D: TRBD1
size: -
CDR3: CASSDRDRGLSNTEAFF
DNA: TGTGCCAGCAGTGACCGGGACAGGGGGCTTTCGAACACTGAAGCTTTCTTT

V: TRBV7-6
J: TRBJ2-7
length: 14
D: -
size: -
CDR3: CASSPGSGSNEQYF
DNA: TGTGCCAGCAGCCCAGGGAGCGGGTCCAACGAGCAGTACTTC

V: TRBV2
J: TRBJ2-2
length: 16
D: -
size: -
CDR3: CASSEAVATNTGELFF
DNA: TGTGCCAGCAGTGAAGCGGTAGCGACGAACACCGGGGAGCTGTTTTTT

V: TRBV9
J: TRBJ2-1
length: 15
D: TRBD2
size: -
CDR3: CASSVGASGSFDQFF
DNA: TGTGCCAGCAGCGTAGGGGCTAGCGGGAGTTTTGACCAGTTCTTC

V: TRBV19
J: TRBJ1-1
length: 16
D: TRBD1
size: -
CDR3: CASSIETTGMNTEAFF
DNA: TGTGCCAGTAGTATAGAAACGACAGGGATGAACACTGAAGCTTTCTTT

V: TRBV11-2
J: TRBJ2-1
length: 15
D: -
size: -
CDR3: CASTHPGSSYNEQFF
DNA: TGTGCCAGCACCCACCCGGGGAGCTCCTACAATGAGCAGTTCTTC

V: TRBV28
J: TRBJ1-6
length: 16
D: -
size: -
CDR3: CASIPGGADYNSPLHF
DNA: TGTGCCAGCATCCCGGGGGGGGCGGACTATAATTCACCCCTCCACTTT

V: TRBV5-1
J: TRBJ2-7
length: 15
D: TRBD2
size: -
CDR3: CASTVGSSGGYEQYF
DNA: TGCGCCAGCACCGTGGGGTCTAGCGGGGGGTACGAGCAGTACTTC

V: TRBV2
J: TRBJ2-5
length: 13
D: TRBD1
size: few
CDR3: CASSRDRDETQYF
DNA: TGTGCCAGCAGTCGAGACAGGGATGAGACCCAGTACTTC

V: TRBV18
J: TRBJ2-1
length: 13
D: -
size: few
CDR3: CASSSQGYNEQFF
DNA: TGTGCCAGCTCATCTCAGGGCTACAATGAGCAGTTCTTC

V: TRBV5-8
J: TRBJ2-1
length: 17
D: TRBD2
size: -
CDR3: CASSPGTSGNLYNEQFF
DNA: TGTGCCAGCAGCCCCGGGACTAGCGGGAACCTCTACAATGAGCAGTTCTTC

V: TRBV4-2
J: TRBJ2-7
length: 14
D: -
size: -
CDR3: CASSQDGKNDEQYF
DNA: TGTGCCAGCAGCCAAGACGGGAAAAATGACGAGCAGTACTTC

V: TRBV4-1
J: TRBJ2-1
length: 16
D: TRBD1
size: once
CDR3: CASSRMPGQGHNEQFF
DNA: TGCGCCAGCAGCCGGATGCCGGGACAGGGACACAATGAGCAGTTCTTC

V: TRBV29-1
J: TRBJ2-1
length: 14
D: TRBD1
size: -
CDR3: CSVRRGTGVYEQFF
DNA: TGCAGCGTTCGTCGCGGGACAGGGGTCTATGAGCAGTTCTTC

V: TRBV5-1
J: TRBJ2-2
length: 13
D: TRBD1
size: -
CDR3: CASSLQGAGELFF
DNA: TGCGCCAGCAGCTTACAGGGGGCCGGGGAGCTGTTTTTT

V: TRBV7-8
J: TRBJ1-1
length: 14
D: -
size: -
CDR3: CASRAGLLNTEAFF
DNA: TGTGCCAGCAGGGCCGGACTGCTGAACACTGAAGCTTTCTTT

V: TRBV7-9
J: TRBJ1-1
length: 18
D: TRBD1
size: few
CDR3: CASSSALGQGPAGTEAFF
DNA: TGTGCCAGCAGCTCTGCCTTGGGACAGGGTCCCGCGGGCACTGAAGCTTTCTTT

V: TRBV30
J: TRBJ2-6
length: 17
D: -
size: -
CDR3: CAWSRGRSRTGANVLTF
DNA: TGTGCCTGGAGTAGGGGCAGATCACGAACCGGGGCCAACGTCCTGACTTTC

V: TRBV2
J: TRBJ2-5
length: 13
D: -
size: once
CDR3: CANPPREGETQYF
DNA: TGTGCCAACCCACCCCGGGAAGGGGAGACCCAGTACTTC

V: TRBV19
J: TRBJ1-3
length: 13
D: -
size: -
CDR3: CASHYAAGNTIYF
DNA: TGTGCCAGCCATTATGCGGCTGGAAACACCATATATTTT

V: TRBV2
J: TRBJ2-7
length: 14
D: -
size: -
CDR3: CASSLQGGPYEQYF
DNA: TGTGCCAGCAGTCTACAAGGAGGCCCCTACGAGCAGTACTTC

V: TRBV28
J: TRBJ2-7
length: 18
D: TRBD2
size: once
CDR3: CASSLSVQRGRSSYEQYF
DNA: TGTGCCAGCAGTTTATCGGTCCAGCGGGGGCGAAGCTCCTACGAGCAGTACTTC

V: TRBV28
J: TRBJ2-2
length: 14
D: -
size: -
CDR3: CASRLQGNTGELFF
DNA: TGTGCCAGCAGGTTACAGGGGAACACCGGGGAGCTGTTTTTT

V: TRBV28
J: TRBJ1-1
length: 14
D: -
size: -
CDR3: CASSPGGLNTEAFF
DNA: TGTGCCAGCAGTCCCGGGGGACTGAACACTGAAGCTTTCTTT

V: TRBV30
J: TRBJ2-7
length: 13
D: TRBD1
size: few
CDR3: CAWGTGTAYEQYF
DNA: TGTGCCTGGGGGACCGGGACAGCTTACGAGCAGTACTTC

V: TRBV7-9
J: TRBJ1-2
length: 14
D: TRBD1
size: -
CDR3: CASTGPGQIYGYTF
DNA: TGTGCCAGCACCGGACCGGGACAGATATATGGCTACACCTTC

V: TRBV7-9
J: TRBJ1-1
length: 13
D: -
size: -
CDR3: CASSLVESTEAFF
DNA: TGTGCCAGCAGCTTGGTAGAATCCACTGAAGCTTTCTTT

V: TRBV5-8
J: TRBJ1-5
length: 15
D: TRBD1
size: few
CDR3: CASSLGTGSSQPQHF
DNA: TGTGCCAGCAGCTTGGGGACAGGGAGTAGCCAGCCCCAGCATTTT

V: TRBV18
J: TRBJ1-3
length: 14
D: -
size: -
CDR3: CASSGGEAGNTIYF
DNA: TGTGCCAGCAGCGGAGGGGAGGCTGGAAACACCATATATTTT

V: TRBV6-5
J: TRBJ1-2
length: 13
D: -
size: -
CDR3: CATWEVRFYGYTF
DNA: TGTGCCACCTGGGAGGTCCGGTTCTATGGCTACACCTTC

V: TRBV6-5
J: TRBJ1-2
length: 13
D: -
size: -
CDR3: CASSPTPNYGYTF
DNA: TGTGCCAGCAGCCCCACTCCGAACTATGGCTACACCTTC

V: TRBV7-7
J: TRBJ2-7
length: 14
D: TRBD1
size: few
CDR3: CASSPRTGTYEQYF
DNA: TGTGCTAGCAGCCCACGGACAGGGACCTACGAGCAGTACTTC

V: TRBV13
J: TRBJ1-1
length: 12
D: -
size: -
CDR3: CASSPRQSEAFF
DNA: TGTGCCAGCAGCCCCAGACAGTCTGAAGCTTTCTTT

V: TRBV5-1
J: TRBJ1-2
length: 15
D: TRBD1
size: -
CDR3: CASSLAAGTGFGYTF
DNA: TGCGCCAGCAGCTTGGCCGCCGGGACAGGGTTTGGCTACACCTTC

V: TRBV4-2
J: TRBJ2-1
length: 17
D: TRBD2
size: -
CDR3: CASSQDQYWGTRGEQFF
DNA: TGTGCCAGCAGCCAAGATCAATATTGGGGGACTAGAGGTGAGCAGTTCTTC

V: TRBV7-9
J: TRBJ2-4
length: 18
D: TRBD2
size: -
CDR3: CASSLGAGGNLAKNIQYF
DNA: TGTGCCAGCAGCTTAGGGGCGGGAGGGAACCTAGCCAAAAACATTCAGTACTTC

V: TRBV28
J: TRBJ1-1
length: 15
D: -
size: -
CDR3: CASSLGSQRGTEAFF
DNA: TGTGCCAGCAGTTTAGGGTCACAAAGGGGCACTGAAGCTTTCTTT

V: TRBV4-1
J: TRBJ1-4
length: 16
D: TRBD1
size: -
CDR3: CASSHESGTGFQKLFF
DNA: TGCGCCAGCAGCCACGAGTCCGGGACAGGGTTCCAAAAACTGTTTTTT

V: TRBV9
J: TRBJ1-1
length: 16
D: -
size: -
CDR3: CASSPQGAYLNTEAFF
DNA: TGTGCCAGCAGCCCGCAAGGAGCCTATTTAAACACTGAAGCTTTCTTT

V: TRBV27
J: TRBJ1-5
length: 14
D: -
size: -
CDR3: CASSTGNSNQPQHF
DNA: TGTGCCAGCAGTACAGGGAATAGCAATCAGCCCCAGCATTTT

V: TRBV4-1
J: TRBJ2-2
length: 19
D: TRBD2
size: -
CDR3: CASSLPPGLAGESDGELFF
DNA: TGCGCCAGCAGCCTTCCCCCGGGACTAGCGGGAGAATCGGACGGGGAGCTGTTTTTT

V: TRBV6-1
J: TRBJ2-1
length: 15
D: TRBD1
size: -
CDR3: CASSEAPQGAGEQFF
DNA: TGTGCCAGCAGTGAAGCGCCACAGGGGGCCGGTGAGCAGTTCTTC

V: TRBV6-5
J: TRBJ1-2
length: 13
D: TRBD1
size: -
CDR3: CASSPEGQDGYTF
DNA: TGTGCCAGCAGTCCCGAGGGACAGGATGGCTACACCTTC

V: TRBV11-2
J: TRBJ2-5
length: 15
D: -
size: once
CDR3: CASSRRWGHRETQYF
DNA: TGTGCCAGCAGTCGCAGGTGGGGACATCGGGAGACCCAGTACTTC

V: TRBV3-1/TRBV3-2
J: TRBJ2-2
length: 14
D: TRBD2
size: -
CDR3: CASTPRGAAGELFF
DNA: TGTGCCAGCACCCCGCGGGGGGCTGCCGGGGAGCTGTTTTTT

V: TRBV5-8
J: TRBJ1-5
length: 14
D: TRBD1
size: few
CDR3: CASRQGEGNQPQHF
DNA: TGTGCCAGCAGACAGGGGGAGGGCAATCAGCCCCAGCATTTT

V: TRBV18
J: TRBJ1-1
length: 15
D: -
size: few
CDR3: CASSPRGDLNTEAFF
DNA: TGTGCCAGCTCACCACGCGGAGATCTGAACACTGAAGCTTTCTTT

V: TRBV19
J: TRBJ2-1
length: 14
D: TRBD2
size: -
CDR3: CASSTSGGSYEQFF
DNA: TGTGCCAGTAGTACTAGCGGGGGCTCCTATGAGCAGTTCTTC

V: TRBV28
J: TRBJ1-2
length: 11
D: -
size: -
CDR3: CASSLFRGYTF
DNA: TGTGCCAGCAGTTTATTCAGGGGCTACACCTTC

V: TRBV28
J: TRBJ1-2
length: 16
D: TRBD1
size: -
CDR3: CASRGGQGRSNYGYTF
DNA: TGTGCCAGCAGGGGGGGACAGGGCCGTTCTAACTATGGCTACACCTTC

V: TRBV6-5
J: TRBJ2-3
length: 14
D: -
size: -
CDR3: CASSPTGYTDTQYF
DNA: TGTGCCAGCAGTCCGACAGGCTACACAGATACGCAGTATTTT

V: TRBV6-2/TRBV6-3
J: TRBJ1-5
length: 15
D: -
size: -
CDR3: CASSYRQGFHQPQHF
DNA: TGTGCCAGCAGTTACCGGCAGGGGTTCCATCAGCCCCAGCATTTT

V: TRBV13
J: TRBJ1-2
length: 19
D: -
size: -
CDR3: CASSRGFRAAPVQNYGYTF
DNA: TGTGCCAGCAGCCGGGGGTTTCGGGCAGCCCCCGTCCAGAACTATGGCTACACCTTC

V: TRBV5-1
J: TRBJ1-1
length: 16
D: -
size: -
CDR3: CASSSGAGWANTEAFF
DNA: TGCGCCAGCAGCTCGGGTGCGGGGTGGGCGAACACTGAAGCTTTCTTT

V: TRBV30
J: TRBJ2-7
length: 14
D: TRBD1
size: -
CDR3: CAWSGGQGVNEQYF
DNA: TGTGCCTGGAGTGGGGGGCAGGGGGTAAACGAGCAGTACTTC

V: TRBV18
J: TRBJ2-1
length: 17
D: -
size: once
CDR3: CASSPSSGRLSYNEQFF
DNA: TGTGCCAGCTCACCATCTTCCGGTAGACTCTCCTACAATGAGCAGTTCTTC